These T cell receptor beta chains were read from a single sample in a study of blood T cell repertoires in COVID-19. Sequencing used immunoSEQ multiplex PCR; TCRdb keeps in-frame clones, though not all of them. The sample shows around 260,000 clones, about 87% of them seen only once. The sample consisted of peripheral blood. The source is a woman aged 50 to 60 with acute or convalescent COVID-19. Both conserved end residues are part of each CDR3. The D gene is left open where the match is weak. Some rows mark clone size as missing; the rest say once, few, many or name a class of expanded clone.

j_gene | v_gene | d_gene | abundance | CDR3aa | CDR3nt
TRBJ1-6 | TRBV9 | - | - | CASSGQGVNSPLHF | TGTGCCAGCAGCGGACAAGGTGTAAATTCACCCCTCCACTTT
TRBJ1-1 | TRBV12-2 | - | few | CASRQTTGTVNTEAFF | TGTGCAAGTCGCCAGACGACCGGGACAGTGAACACTGAAGCTTTCTTT
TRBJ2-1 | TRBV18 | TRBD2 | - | CASSPGLAGGMFF | TGTGCCAGCTCTCCGGGACTAGCGGGAGGGATGTTCTTC
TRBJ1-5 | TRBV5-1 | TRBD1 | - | CASSRGTGGRDQPQHF | TGCGCCAGCAGCCGTGGGACAGGGGGCAGGGATCAGCCCCAGCATTTT
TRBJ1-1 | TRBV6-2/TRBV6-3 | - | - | CASSYARRGLLLDTEAFF | TGTGCCAGCAGTTACGCCCGGAGGGGCCTGTTATTGGACACTGAAGCTTTCTTT
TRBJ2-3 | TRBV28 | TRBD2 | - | CASSEQTSGRSTDTQYF | TGTGCCAGCAGTGAACAAACTAGCGGGAGAAGCACAGATACGCAGTATTTT
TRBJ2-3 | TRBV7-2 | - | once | CASSSRTLTDTQYF | TGTGCCAGCAGTAGCCGAACCCTCACAGATACGCAGTATTTT
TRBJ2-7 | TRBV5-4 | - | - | CASSRRSAGYEQYF | TGTGCCAGCAGCCGACGGAGCGCTGGCTACGAGCAGTACTTC
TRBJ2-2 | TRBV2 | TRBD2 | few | CASSAVGRGTGELFF | TGTGCCAGCAGTGCGGTCGGGAGGGGAACCGGGGAGCTGTTTTTT
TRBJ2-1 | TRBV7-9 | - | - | CASSLLRTGGYNEQFF | TGTGCCAGCAGCTTGTTAAGGACTGGGGGGTACAATGAGCAGTTCTTC
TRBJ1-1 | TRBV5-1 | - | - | CASSQGEYTEAFF | TGCGCCAGCAGCCAGGGTGAGTACACTGAAGCTTTCTTT
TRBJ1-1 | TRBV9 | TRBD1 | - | CASSVQGTGGTEAFF | TGTGCCAGCAGCGTACAGGGAACAGGGGGCACTGAAGCTTTCTTT
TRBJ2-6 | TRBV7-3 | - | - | CASSLSASGANVLTF | TGTGCCAGCAGCTTAAGCGCGTCTGGGGCCAACGTCCTGACTTTC
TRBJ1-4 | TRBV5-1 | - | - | CASSLSGSGASYEKLFF | TGCGCCAGCAGCTTGTCTGGATCAGGGGCCTCTTATGAAAAACTGTTTTTT
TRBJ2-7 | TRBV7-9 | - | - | CASSSLSGTLYEQYF | TGTGCCAGCAGCTCTCTATCCGGGACACTCTACGAGCAGTACTTC
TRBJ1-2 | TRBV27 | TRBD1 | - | CASSPLDRAQGYTF | TGTGCCAGCAGTCCCTTGGACAGGGCTCAAGGCTACACCTTC
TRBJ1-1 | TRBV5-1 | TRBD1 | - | CASSLPGGHNTEAFF | TGCGCCAGCAGCTTACCAGGGGGCCATAACACTGAAGCTTTCTTT
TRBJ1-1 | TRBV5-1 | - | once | CASSWTDNTEAFF | TGCGCCAGCAGCTGGACAGACAACACTGAAGCTTTCTTT
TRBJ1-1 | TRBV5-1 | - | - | CASSYLVGGNTEAFF | TGCGCCAGCAGCTACCTTGTCGGGGGGAACACTGAAGCTTTCTTT
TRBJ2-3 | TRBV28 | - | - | CASSFGRWDKTDTQYF | TGTGCCAGCAGTTTCGGACGGTGGGACAAGACAGATACGCAGTATTTT
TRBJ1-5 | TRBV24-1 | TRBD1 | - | CATAGTGTNQPQHF | TGTGCCACAGCCGGGACAGGTACCAATCAGCCCCAGCATTTT
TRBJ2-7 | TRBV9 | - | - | CASSVGRTTYEQYF | TGTGCCAGCAGCGTTGGGCGGACTACCTACGAGCAGTACTTC
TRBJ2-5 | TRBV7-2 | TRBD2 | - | CASSSLGTFGTRQETQYF | TGTGCCAGCAGCTCCCTCGGGACATTCGGGACTAGGCAGGAGACCCAGTACTTC
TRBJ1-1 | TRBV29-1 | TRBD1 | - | CSVTTGGTEAFF | TGCAGCGTTACGACAGGGGGGACTGAAGCTTTCTTT
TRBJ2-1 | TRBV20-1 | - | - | CSARADNEQFF | TGCAGTGCTAGAGCAGACAATGAGCAGTTCTTC
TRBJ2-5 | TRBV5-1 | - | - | CASSPVLIGETQYF | TGCGCCAGCAGCCCCGTCCTCATCGGGGAGACCCAGTACTTC
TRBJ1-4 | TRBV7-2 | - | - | CASSLGGGEKLFF | TGTGCCAGCAGCCTAGGGGGGGGCGAAAAACTGTTTTTT
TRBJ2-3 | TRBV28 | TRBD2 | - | CASSPGASGLASSTDTQYF | TGTGCCAGCAGTCCTGGGGCCTCCGGACTAGCGTCTAGCACAGATACGCAGTATTTT
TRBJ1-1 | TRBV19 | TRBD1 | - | CASSIGTGGTEAFF | TGTGCCAGTAGTATAGGTACAGGGGGCACTGAAGCTTTCTTT
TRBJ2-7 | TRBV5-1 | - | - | CASSFNYEQYF | TGCGCCAGCAGCTTCAACTACGAGCAGTACTTC
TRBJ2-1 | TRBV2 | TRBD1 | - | CASSERDRDNEQFF | TGTGCCAGCAGTGAACGGGACAGGGACAATGAGCAGTTCTTC
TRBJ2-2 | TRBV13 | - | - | CASSSSSSSAVGAGELFF | TGTGCCAGCAGCTCCTCCTCCTCTAGCGCCGTAGGGGCCGGGGAGCTGTTTTTT
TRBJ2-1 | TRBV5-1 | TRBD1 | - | CASSFSGQGNEQFF | TGCGCCAGCAGCTTTTCGGGACAGGGCAATGAGCAGTTCTTC
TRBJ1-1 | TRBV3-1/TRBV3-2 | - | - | CASSQRPGLEKAFF | TGTGCCAGCAGCCAAAGACCGGGTTTGGAGAAAGCTTTCTTT
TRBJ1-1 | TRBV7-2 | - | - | CASSLPLAGAATEAFF | TGTGCCAGCAGCTTACCCCTCGCAGGGGCTGCCACTGAAGCTTTCTTT
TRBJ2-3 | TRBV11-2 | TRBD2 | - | CASSSPLGLAGGPDTQYF | TGTGCCAGCAGCTCACCGCTTGGACTAGCGGGAGGTCCAGATACGCAGTATTTT
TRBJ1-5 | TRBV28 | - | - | CASSLLGLIGRGNQPQHF | TGTGCCAGCAGTTTACTAGGTCTGATAGGGAGGGGAAATCAGCCCCAGCATTTT
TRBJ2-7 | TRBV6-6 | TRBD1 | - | CASSYGGTGGPGEQYF | TGTGCCAGCAGTTATGGCGGGACAGGGGGACCCGGGGAGCAGTACTTC
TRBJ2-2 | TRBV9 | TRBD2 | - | CASSVVSGGPTGELFF | TGTGCCAGCAGCGTAGTGTCGGGAGGGCCGACCGGGGAGCTGTTTTTT
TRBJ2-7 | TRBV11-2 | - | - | CASSLDGGLYEQYF | TGTGCCAGCAGCTTAGATGGCGGTCTGTACGAGCAGTACTTC